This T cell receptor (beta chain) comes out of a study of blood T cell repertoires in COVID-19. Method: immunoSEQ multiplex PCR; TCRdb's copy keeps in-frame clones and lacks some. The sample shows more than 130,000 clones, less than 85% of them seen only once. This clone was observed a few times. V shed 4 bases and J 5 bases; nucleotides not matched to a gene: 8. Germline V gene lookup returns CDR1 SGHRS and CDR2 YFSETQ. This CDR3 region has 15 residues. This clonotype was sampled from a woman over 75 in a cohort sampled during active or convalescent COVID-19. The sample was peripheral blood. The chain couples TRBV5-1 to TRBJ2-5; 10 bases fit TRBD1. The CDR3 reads CASSPGQGSAETQYF. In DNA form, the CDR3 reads TGCGCCAGCAGCCCGGGACAGGGGTCGGCGGAGACCCAGTACTTC.